The present T cell receptor (beta chain) was sequenced within a study of identifying expanded T cells in peripheral blood. Measured with immunoSEQ multiplex PCR; TCRdb has only the in-frame clones, and not every one. The profile shows about 82,000 clones, 85% to 90% of them singletons. CDR1 is MGHDK, CDR2 SYGVNS, per germline. This CDR3 is 15 amino acids long. V dropped 4 bases and J dropped 4; count of bases not matched to a gene: 5. This clone was seen just once. Sequencing was performed on blood. V is TRBV25-1 and J is TRBJ2-2; 8 positions agree with TRBD1. The TCR was taken from a person aged 18-69 years in good health. The CDR3 coding sequence is TGTGCCAGCAGTGGATCGACAGGGGCCACCGGGGAGCTGTTTTTT. Encoded protein: CASSGSTGATGELFF.